The 8 T cell receptor beta chains in this list originate from one sample, sequenced in a study of technical replicates of blood from a few donors. Generated by immunoSEQ multiplex PCR, the TCRdb table keeps only in-frame clones and is missing some. The sample holds about 100,000 clones, about 96% seen once. Sample: T cells isolated from PBMCs. Source of these receptors: a human donor in good health.

The genes are TRBV7-6 and TRBJ2-7; the D gene is possibly TRBD1 (5 bases). Trimming took off 5 bases at V and 6 bases at J, with 17 bases between the two ends. The CDR3 length is 14 residues. Germline V gene sequence: CDR1 SGHVS, CDR2 FNYEAQ. The CDR3 DNA reads TGTGCCAGCAGCCTCGGTCAGACAGACACCGAGCAGTACTTC. Amino acid sequence: CASSLGQTDTEQYF.

The gene calls are TRBV7-2 and TRBJ2-3; 11 bases line up with TRBD2. Germline trimming cut 5 bases from V and 5 bases from J; bases unmatched to any gene: 3. Germline values: CDR1 SGHTA, CDR2 FQGNSA. CDR3 length: 14 amino acids. Here the CDR3 reads CASSTSGSRDTQYF. In nucleotides, the CDR3 is TGTGCCAGCAGCACTAGCGGGAGTAGAGATACGCAGTATTTT.

DNA of the CDR3: TGTGCCAGCACCGTAACGGCGGGAGGGTCCCCCTACGAGCAGTACTTC. This translates into CASTVTAGGSPYEQYF. The chain has TRBV28 and TRBJ2-7; 9 bases map to TRBD2. The V segment lost 7 bases and the J segment 2 bases; nucleotides outside the gene matches: 12. The CDR3 is 16 residues long. The V gene's germline CDR1 is MDHEN and CDR2 SYDVKM.

The chain joins TRBV4-2 to TRBJ2-2, with 8 bases fitting TRBD2. CDR1 is LGHNA and CDR2 is YNFKEQ in the germline V gene. The CDR3 is 17 amino acids. Unmatched junction bases numbered 15, after V lost 6 bases and J lost 6 bases. The CDR3 DNA reads as TGTGCCAGCAGTGTAGCCGGGACTAGAATCGGGGCCGGGGAGCTGTTTTTT. This translates into CASSVAGTRIGAGELFF.

The J gene is TRBJ2-1, the V gene TRBV11-2, with TRBD2 identical over 7 bases. The CDR3 totals 16 residues. J gave up 4 bases and V 5 bases, and 11 bases lay outside the gene matches. The germline V gene encodes CDR1 SGHAT and CDR2 FQNNGV. CDR3 protein: CASSHLTGRTYNEQFF. CDR3 bases: TGTGCCAGCAGCCATCTGACCGGGAGGACATACAATGAGCAGTTCTTC.

The V call is TRBV2, the J call TRBJ2-2; 10 bases map to TRBD2. Germline V lookup: CDR1 SNHLY, CDR2 FYNNEI. V shed 4 bases, J shed 5 bases, and the junction held 10 bases outside the gene matches. This CDR3 region has 17 residues. The CDR3 sequence: CASSVVGLAEGTGELFF. For the CDR3, the DNA is TGTGCCAGCAGTGTTGTTGGACTAGCGGAGGGGACCGGGGAGCTGTTTTTT. Drawing the rest from reference TRBV2 and TRBJ2-2, the complete variable domain is EPEVTQTPSHQVTQMGQEVILRCVPISNHLYFYWYRQILGQKVEFLVSFYNNEISEKSEIFDDQFSVERPDGSNFTLKIRSTKLEDSAMYFCASSVVGLAEGTGELFFGEGSRLTVL.

This clone was recorded once. The CDR3, as DNA: TGTGCCAGTAGTATCAGGGTGGGGACTGAAGCTTTCTTT. It yields the protein CASSIRVGTEAFF. The rearrangement links TRBV19 to TRBJ1-1, with a possible D match to TRBD1 (5 bases). The V and J ends lost 3 bases and 5 bases respectively, with 10 bases between them. The V gene's germline CDR1 is LNHDA and CDR2 SQIVND (reference sequence). The CDR3 covers 13 residues.

The chain couples TRBV7-9 to TRBJ2-7; 7 bases are shared with TRBD1. The CDR3 is made up of 14 amino acids. V shed 10 bases, J shed 2 bases, and the junction held 11 bases outside the gene matches. Germline V gene data show CDR1 as SEHNR and CDR2 as FQNEAQ (reference sequence). CDR3 sequence reads: CAIGTRDSTYEQYF. The CDR3, as DNA: TGTGCCATCGGAACAAGGGACAGTACCTACGAGCAGTACTTC.